This TCR beta chain was identified during a study of shared clonotypes between healthy human individuals. Study-wide background: CD8 memory received one plate per donor, CD8 naive two, CD4 memory three and CD4 naive three.

The study's findings and limits: Clonotypes that were shared across four donors made up around 5% of naive CD4 clonotypes. In having few donors, the study represented limited genetic and exposure-history diversity.

Researchers partitioned CD4+ cells into CD45RA+ naive and CD45RA-negative memory subsets. This clone came up a few times. The antigen is not known. The method was immunoSEQ multiplex PCR; TCRdb's version includes in-frame clones alone and lacks a portion of them. The sample includes around 510,000 clones, about 96% of them seen just once. Material for sequencing was naive CD4+ T cells sorted from blood. Subset: CD45RA+ positively selected. The clonotype originates from a woman in her 30s in good health.

CDR3 coding DNA: TGTGCCAGCAGTACAGGGGTCTATGGCTACACCTTC. It translates to CASSTGVYGYTF. V gene TRBV6-6 combines with J gene TRBJ1-2; 7 positions agree with TRBD1. This CDR3 is built from 12 residues. Germline trimming cut 5 bases from V and 4 bases from J; bases unmatched to any gene: 1. The germline V gene encodes CDR1 MNHNY and CDR2 SVGAGI (reference sequence).